This TCR beta chain emerged from a study of T cells expressing NK-cell markers. As for the study in general: The study sequenced eight donors, seven HCMV-seropositive and one seronegative. Notes on the study in general: In a few donors, dominant clonotypes made up about 25-65% of CD3+CD56-NKG2C+ cells. About 1.0-7.0% of CD8+ T cells in more than five donors belonged to dominant NKG2C+ clonotypes. Expanded NKG2C+ T cell clones had unclear HCMV specificity.

In regard to this clonotype: The antigen remains undetermined.

TCRdb reprocessed the 5' RACE reads, with one entry per CDR3 protein and no DNA. Its table records approximately 150,000 distinct CDR3 sequences. The receptor comes from a man aged 18 to 29 in good health. Sequenced: blood T cells: a sorted CD56 or NKG2C T cell subset, CD4+ or CD8+ T cells, or bulk PBMC T cells (not recorded which).

The CDR3 here is CASSPTGWGSQETQYF. The chain employs TRBV18 and TRBJ2-5. CDR1 KGHSH and CDR2 LQKENI come from the germline V gene. The CDR3 totals 16 residues.